This paragraph reports one TCR beta chain. This sample is drawn from a study of neoadjuvant anti-PD-1 for oral cavity cancer. The table came from immunoSEQ multiplex PCR; TCRdb's copy has only in-frame clones and leaves some out. The sample includes 15,000 or so clones, 55% to 80% of them seen just once. CDR3 length: 16 amino acids. Germline trimming cut 1 base from V and 3 bases from J; bases unmatched to any gene: 6. Germline V gene sequence: CDR1 PRHDT, CDR2 FYEKMQ (reference sequence). This sequence originates from a person aged 40 to 85 with oral cavity squamous cell carcinoma. This rearrangement joins TRBV13 to TRBJ2-3; TRBD2 matches at 8 bases. The specimen comprised PBMCs, sampled before nivolumab (anti-PD-1) treatment. The CDR3 DNA reads as TGTGCCAGCAGCTTAGTACGGGAGGGTTTTACAGATACGCAGTATTTT. Its protein product is CASSLVREGFTDTQYF.